This T cell receptor beta chain was observed in a study of breast tumors, draining lymph nodes, adjacent tissues. MiXCR, applied by TCRdb to the multiplex PCR reads, yields one record per CDR3 protein. The repertoire holds about 230,000 distinct CDR3 sequences, with about 32% as singletons. Breast cancer patients provided tissue from their axillary draining lymph nodes. Whole-study findings and limits: The data were judged consistent with most tumor T cells coming from lymph node and expanding in tumor. Tumor TCR diversity was below lymph nodes but above nontumor tissue. Tumor T cell lymph node origin was a supported hypothesis, not proven.

With V trimmed by 6 bases and J by 11 bases, 10 bases remained unmatched. The CDR3 spans 13 residues. Germline CDR1 is DFQATT and CDR2 is SNEGSKA (reference sequence). In regard to this clonotype: Its antigen remains unidentified.

Sequenced input: axillary lymph node tissue. The gene calls are TRBV20-1 and TRBJ1-6; 7 bases fit TRBD1. The sequence was obtained from a female donor with breast cancer. Some clones in this sample may be carry-over from other donors' samples. The CDR3, as DNA: TGCAGTGCACGGGACAGTCGAGAGGCACCCCTCCACTTT. Translated, it gives CSARDSREAPLHF.